This TCR beta chain derives from a study of OX40 agonist ivuxolimab in advanced cancers. Study information: With ivuxolimab, an agonistic anti-OX40 (CD134) antibody, patients were treated.

Repertoires were generated with immunoSEQ multiplex PCR, while TCRdb's copy carries only in-frame clones and drops some. The sample holds 60,000 to 70,000 clones, approximately 90% seen once. V lost 7 bases, J lost 7 bases, and 17 bases lay in between. The CDR3 contains 13 residues. Germline V CDR1 and CDR2: SQVTM, ANQGSEA. The J gene is TRBJ2-1, the V gene TRBV29-1, with a tentative D call TRBD2 (5 bases). Sequencing was performed on CD4+ or CD8+ T cells sorted from blood, taken in a trial of the OX40 agonist ivuxolimab. This TCR was recovered from an adult with an advanced solid tumor such as melanoma, head and neck, liver or kidney cancer. The CDR3 reads CSADNPTRNEQFF. Here the CDR3 DNA reads TGCAGCGCCGATAACCCAACTAGAAATGAGCAGTTCTTC.